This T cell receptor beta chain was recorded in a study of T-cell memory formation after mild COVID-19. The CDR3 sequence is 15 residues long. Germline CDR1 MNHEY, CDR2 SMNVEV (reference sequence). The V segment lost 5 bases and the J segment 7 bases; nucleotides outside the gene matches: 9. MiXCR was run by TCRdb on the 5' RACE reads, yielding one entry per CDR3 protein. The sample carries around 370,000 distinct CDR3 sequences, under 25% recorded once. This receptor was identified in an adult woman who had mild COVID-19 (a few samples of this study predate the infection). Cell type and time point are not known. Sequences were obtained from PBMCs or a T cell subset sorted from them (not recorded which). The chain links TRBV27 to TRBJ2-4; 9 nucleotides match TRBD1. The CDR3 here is CASSDLGTGHNIQYF. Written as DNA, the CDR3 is TGTGCCAGCAGTGACCTTGGGACAGGGCACAACATTCAGTACTTC.